This TCR beta chain comes out of a study of blood T cell repertoires in COVID-19. Study details: Whether acute or convalescent, the COVID-19 samples came from the United States, Italy and Spain.

Trimming at V came to 7 bases and at J to 4 bases, leaving 13 bases not matched to a gene. This CDR3 spans 16 amino acids. Germline V gene lookup returns CDR1 LNHDA and CDR2 SQIVND (reference sequence). Cohorts were based on clinical histories the participants reported. Authors' methods: Reference gene primer amplification gave estimated nucleated cell counts. The repertoire was sequenced with immunoSEQ multiplex PCR; TCRdb's copy has only in-frame clones and lacks some. The DNA was the basis for D and trimming; V, J and clone size are from that table. The sample carries 260,000 or so clones, approximately 86% recorded once.

The chain couples TRBV19 to TRBJ1-2; 9 bases match TRBD1. Sequencing input: PBMCs or T cells enriched from blood (not recorded which). This receptor was obtained from a woman in her 30s with acute COVID-19. The CDR3 reads CASNESRDREFYGYTF. The CDR3 DNA reads TGTGCCAGTAACGAATCCCGGGACAGGGAATTCTATGGCTACACCTTC. Full variable domain (missing parts from reference TRBV19 and TRBJ1-2): DGGITQSPKYLFRKEGQNVTLSCEQNLNHDAMYWYRQDPGQGLRLIYYSQIVNDFQKGDIAEGYSVSREKKESFPLTVTSAQKNPTAFYLCASNESRDREFYGYTFGSGTRLTVV.